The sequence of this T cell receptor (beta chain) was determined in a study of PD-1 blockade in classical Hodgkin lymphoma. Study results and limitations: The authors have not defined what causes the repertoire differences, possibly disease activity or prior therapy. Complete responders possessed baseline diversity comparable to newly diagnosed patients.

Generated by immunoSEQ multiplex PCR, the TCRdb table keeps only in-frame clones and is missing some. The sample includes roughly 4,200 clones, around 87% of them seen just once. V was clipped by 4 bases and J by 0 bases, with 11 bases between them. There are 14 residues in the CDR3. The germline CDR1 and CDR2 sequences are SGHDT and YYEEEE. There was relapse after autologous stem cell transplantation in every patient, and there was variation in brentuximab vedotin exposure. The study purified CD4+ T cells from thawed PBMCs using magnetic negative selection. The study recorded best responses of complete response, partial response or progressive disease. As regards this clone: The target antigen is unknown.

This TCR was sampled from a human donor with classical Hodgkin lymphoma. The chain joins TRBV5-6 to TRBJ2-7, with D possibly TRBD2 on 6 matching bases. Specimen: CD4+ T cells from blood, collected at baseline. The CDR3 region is CASSAHGSSYEQYF. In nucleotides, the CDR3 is TGTGCCAGCAGCGCCCACGGGAGCTCCTACGAGCAGTACTTC.